This entry describes one TCR beta chain. The sample belongs to a study of blood T cells in healthy people across ages. It was with a sample-barcoded 5' primer and a J-beta primer mix that a second PCR of roughly 7 to 12 cycles was run. TCRdb recomputed calls from the 5' RACE reads with MiXCR, one row per CDR3 protein. Among 980,000 or so distinct CDR3 sequences listed, 45% to 50% were seen once. Sequenced sample: blood. The sequence was obtained from a man between 25 and 39 years old in good health.

CDR3 loop: CASSFDRVFTEAFF. CDR3 DNA sequence: TGTGCCAGCAGTTTCGACAGGGTCTTCACTGAAGCTTTCTTT. The chain couples TRBV27 to TRBJ1-1, with TRBD1 matching 7 bases. Germline V gene sequence: CDR1 MNHEY, CDR2 SMNVEV (reference sequence). The CDR3 extends over 14 amino acids. V lost 3 bases and J lost 4; bases outside the gene matches: 5.